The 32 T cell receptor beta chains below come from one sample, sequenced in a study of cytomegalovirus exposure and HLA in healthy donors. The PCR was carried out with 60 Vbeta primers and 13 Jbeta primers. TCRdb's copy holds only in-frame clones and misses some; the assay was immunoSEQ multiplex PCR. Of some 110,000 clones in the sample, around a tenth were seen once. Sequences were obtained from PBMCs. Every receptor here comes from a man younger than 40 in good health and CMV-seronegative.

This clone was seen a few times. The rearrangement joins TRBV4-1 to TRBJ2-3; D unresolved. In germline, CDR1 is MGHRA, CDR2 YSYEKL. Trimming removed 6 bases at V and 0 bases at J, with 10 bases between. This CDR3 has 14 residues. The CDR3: CASRPTRSTDTQYF. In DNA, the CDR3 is TGCGCCAGCAGACCAACGCGGAGCACAGATACGCAGTATTTT.

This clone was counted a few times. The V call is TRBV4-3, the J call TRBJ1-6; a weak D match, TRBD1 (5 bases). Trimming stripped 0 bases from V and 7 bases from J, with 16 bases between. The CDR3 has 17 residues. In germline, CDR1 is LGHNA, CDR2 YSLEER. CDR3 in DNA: TGCGCCAGCAGCCAAGATATGGCAGGGTTGGGCAATTCACCCCTCCACTTT. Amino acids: CASSQDMAGLGNSPLHF.

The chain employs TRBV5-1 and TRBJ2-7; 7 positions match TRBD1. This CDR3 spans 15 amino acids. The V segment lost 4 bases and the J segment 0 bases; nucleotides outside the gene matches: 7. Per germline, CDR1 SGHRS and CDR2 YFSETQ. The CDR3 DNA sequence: TGCGCCAGCAGCGACTCCGGGACAGCCTCCTACGAGCAGTACTTC. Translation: CASSDSGTASYEQYF.

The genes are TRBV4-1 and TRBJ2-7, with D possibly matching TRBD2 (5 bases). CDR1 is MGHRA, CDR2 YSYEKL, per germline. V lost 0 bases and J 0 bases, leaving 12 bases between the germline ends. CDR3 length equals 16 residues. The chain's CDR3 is CASSQDSEESSYEQYF. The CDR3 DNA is TGCGCCAGCAGCCAAGATAGCGAGGAGAGCTCCTACGAGCAGTACTTC.

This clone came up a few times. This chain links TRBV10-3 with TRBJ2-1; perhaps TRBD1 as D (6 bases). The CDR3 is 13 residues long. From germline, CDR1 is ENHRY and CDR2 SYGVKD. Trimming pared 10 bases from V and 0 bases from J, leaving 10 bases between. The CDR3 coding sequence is TGTGCCACAACAGGGAGCTCCTACAATGAGCAGTTCTTC. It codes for CATTGSSYNEQFF.

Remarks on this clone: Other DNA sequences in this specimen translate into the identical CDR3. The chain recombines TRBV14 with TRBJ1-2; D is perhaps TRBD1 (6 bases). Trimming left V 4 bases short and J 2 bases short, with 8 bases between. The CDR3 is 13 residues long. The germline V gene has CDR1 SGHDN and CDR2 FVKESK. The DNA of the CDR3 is TGTGCCAGCAGCCCAGGGGTAAACTATGGCTACACCTTC. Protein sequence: CASSPGVNYGYTF. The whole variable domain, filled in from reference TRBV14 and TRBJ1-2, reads EAGVTQFPSHSVIEKGQTVTLRCDPISGHDNLYWYRRVMGKEIKFLLHFVKESKQDESGMPNNRFLAERTGGTYSTLKVQPAELEDSGVYFCASSPGVNYGYTFGSGTRLTVV.

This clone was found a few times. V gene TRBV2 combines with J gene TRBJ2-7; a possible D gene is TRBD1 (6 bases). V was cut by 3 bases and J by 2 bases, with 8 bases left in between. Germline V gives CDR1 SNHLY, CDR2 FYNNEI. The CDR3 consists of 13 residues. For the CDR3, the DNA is TGTGCCAGCAGTGAGGACAGAACCTACGAGCAGTACTTC. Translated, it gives CASSEDRTYEQYF.

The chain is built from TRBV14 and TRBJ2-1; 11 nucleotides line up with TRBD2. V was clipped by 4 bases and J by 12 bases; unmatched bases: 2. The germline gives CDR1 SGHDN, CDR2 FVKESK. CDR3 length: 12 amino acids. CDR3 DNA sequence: TGTGCCAGCAGCCTAGCGGGAGGGCCGCAGTTCTTC. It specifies CASSLAGGPQFF. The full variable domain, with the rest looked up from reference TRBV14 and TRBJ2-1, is EAGVTQFPSHSVIEKGQTVTLRCDPISGHDNLYWYRRVMGKEIKFLLHFVKESKQDESGMPNNRFLAERTGGTYSTLKVQPAELEDSGVYFCASSLAGGPQFFGPGTRLTVL.

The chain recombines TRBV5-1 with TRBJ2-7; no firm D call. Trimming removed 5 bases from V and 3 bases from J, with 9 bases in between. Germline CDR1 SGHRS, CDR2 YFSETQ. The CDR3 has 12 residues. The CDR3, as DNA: TGCGCCAGCAGTTCTAATTACTACGAGCAGTACTTC. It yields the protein CASSSNYYEQYF.

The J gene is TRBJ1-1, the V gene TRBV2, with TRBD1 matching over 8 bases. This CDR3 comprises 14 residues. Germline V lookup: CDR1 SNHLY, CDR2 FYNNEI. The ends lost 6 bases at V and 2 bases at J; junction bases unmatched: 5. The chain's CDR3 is CASRETGVNTEAFF. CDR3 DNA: TGTGCCAGCAGGGAGACAGGGGTTAACACTGAAGCTTTCTTT.

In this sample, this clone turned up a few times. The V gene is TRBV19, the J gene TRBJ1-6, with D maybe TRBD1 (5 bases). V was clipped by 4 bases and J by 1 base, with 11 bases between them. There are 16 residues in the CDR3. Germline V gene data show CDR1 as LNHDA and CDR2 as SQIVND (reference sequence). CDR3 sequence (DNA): TGTGCCAGTAGTACCCTAGGGGTGTCCTATAATTCACCCCTCCACTTT. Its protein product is CASSTLGVSYNSPLHF.

The CDR3 sequence is CASSYPGSTDTQYF. The DNA for the CDR3 is TGCGCCAGCAGCTACCCGGGGTCCACAGATACGCAGTATTTT. The V gene is TRBV4-1, the J gene TRBJ2-3; a possible D gene is TRBD2 (5 bases). This CDR3 has 14 amino acids. V was clipped by 5 bases and J by 2 bases, with 11 bases between them. Germline lookup yields CDR1 MGHRA and CDR2 YSYEKL.

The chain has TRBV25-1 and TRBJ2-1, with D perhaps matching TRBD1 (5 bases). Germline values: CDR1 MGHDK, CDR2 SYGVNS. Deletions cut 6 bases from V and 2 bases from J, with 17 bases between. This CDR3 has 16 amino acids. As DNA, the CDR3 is TGTGCCAGCAGCCAAGGAACAGGTAAACCCTACAATGAGCAGTTCTTC. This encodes CASSQGTGKPYNEQFF.

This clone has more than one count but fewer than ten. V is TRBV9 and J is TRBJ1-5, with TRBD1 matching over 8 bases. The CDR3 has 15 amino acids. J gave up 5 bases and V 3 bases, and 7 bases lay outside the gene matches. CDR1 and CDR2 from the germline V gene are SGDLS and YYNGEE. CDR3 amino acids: CASSAGQGRDQPQHF. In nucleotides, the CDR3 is TGTGCCAGCAGCGCAGGACAGGGCCGGGATCAGCCCCAGCATTTT.

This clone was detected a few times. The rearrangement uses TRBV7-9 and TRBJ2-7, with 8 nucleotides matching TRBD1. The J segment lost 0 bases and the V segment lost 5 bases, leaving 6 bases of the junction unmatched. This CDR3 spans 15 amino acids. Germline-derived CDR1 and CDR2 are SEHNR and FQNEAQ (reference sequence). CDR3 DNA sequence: TGTGCCAGCAGCACGGGACAGGCGAGCTCCTACGAGCAGTACTTC. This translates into CASSTGQASSYEQYF.

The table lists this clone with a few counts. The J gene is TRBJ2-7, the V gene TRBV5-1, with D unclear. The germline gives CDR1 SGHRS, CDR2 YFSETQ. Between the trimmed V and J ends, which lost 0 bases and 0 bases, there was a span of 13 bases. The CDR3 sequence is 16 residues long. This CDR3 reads CASSLDSDTFSYEQYF. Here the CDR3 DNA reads TGCGCCAGCAGCTTGGATAGTGACACTTTCTCCTACGAGCAGTACTTC.

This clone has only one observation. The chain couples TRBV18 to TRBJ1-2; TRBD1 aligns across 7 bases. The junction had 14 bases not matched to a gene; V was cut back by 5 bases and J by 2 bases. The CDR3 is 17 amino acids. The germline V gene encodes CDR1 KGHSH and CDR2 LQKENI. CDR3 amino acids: CASSSGSGTAVNYGYTF. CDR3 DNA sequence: TGTGCCAGCTCATCAGGCTCCGGGACAGCGGTCAACTATGGCTACACCTTC.

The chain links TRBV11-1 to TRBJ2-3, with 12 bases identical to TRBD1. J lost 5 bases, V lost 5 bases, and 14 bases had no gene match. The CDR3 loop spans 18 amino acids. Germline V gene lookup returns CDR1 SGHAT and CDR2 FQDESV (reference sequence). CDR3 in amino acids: CASSQAPRGQGAIDTQYF. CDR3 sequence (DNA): TGTGCCAGCAGCCAGGCCCCCAGGGGACAGGGGGCGATAGATACGCAGTATTTT.

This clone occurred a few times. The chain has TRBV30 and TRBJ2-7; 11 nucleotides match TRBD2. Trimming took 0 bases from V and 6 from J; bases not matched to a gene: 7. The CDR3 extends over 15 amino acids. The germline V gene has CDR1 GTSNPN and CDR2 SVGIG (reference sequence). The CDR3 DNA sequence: TGTGCCTGGAGTGTCGCGGCTAGCGGGAGGTTCGAGCAGTACTTC. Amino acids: CAWSVAASGRFEQYF.

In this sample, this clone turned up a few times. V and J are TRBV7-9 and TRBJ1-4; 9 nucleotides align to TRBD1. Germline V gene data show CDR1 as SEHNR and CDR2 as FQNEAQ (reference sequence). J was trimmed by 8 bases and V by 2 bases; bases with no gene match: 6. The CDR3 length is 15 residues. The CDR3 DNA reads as TGTGCCAGCAGCTTATACCAGACAGGGGGGGAAAAACTGTTTTTT. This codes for CASSLYQTGGEKLFF. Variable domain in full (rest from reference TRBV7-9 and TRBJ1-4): DTGVSQNPRHKITKRGQNVTFRCDPISEHNRLYWYRQTLGQGPEFLTYFQNEAQLEKSRLLSDRFSAERPKGSFSTLEIQRTEQGDSAMYLCASSLYQTGGEKLFFGSGTQLSVL.

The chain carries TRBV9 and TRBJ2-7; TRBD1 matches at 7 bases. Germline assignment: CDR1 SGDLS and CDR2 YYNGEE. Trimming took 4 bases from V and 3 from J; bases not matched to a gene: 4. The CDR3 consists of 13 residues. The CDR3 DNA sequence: TGTGCCAGCAGCCGGGACAGAGGCTACGAGCAGTACTTC. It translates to CASSRDRGYEQYF.

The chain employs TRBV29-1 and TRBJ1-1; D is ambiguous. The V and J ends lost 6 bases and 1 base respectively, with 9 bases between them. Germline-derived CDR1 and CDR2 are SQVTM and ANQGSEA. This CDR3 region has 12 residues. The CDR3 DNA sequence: TGCAGCGTACCCCTCAGGAACACTGAAGCTTTCTTT. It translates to CSVPLRNTEAFF. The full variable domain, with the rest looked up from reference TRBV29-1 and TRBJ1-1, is SAVISQKPSRDICQRGTSLTIQCQVDSQVTMMFWYRQQPGQSLTLIATANQGSEATYESGFVIDKFPISRPNLTFSTLTVSNMSPEDSSIYLCSVPLRNTEAFFGQGTRLTVV.

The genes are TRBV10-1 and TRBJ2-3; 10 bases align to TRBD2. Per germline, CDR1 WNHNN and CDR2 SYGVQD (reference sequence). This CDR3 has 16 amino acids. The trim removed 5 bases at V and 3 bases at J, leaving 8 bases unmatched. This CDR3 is CASSQRPGLATDTQYF. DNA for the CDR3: TGCGCCAGCAGTCAACGACCGGGACTAGCGACAGATACGCAGTATTTT.

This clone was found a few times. CDR3 region: CASSTTGKNEAFF. CDR3 nucleotide sequence: TGTGCCAGTAGTACGACAGGGAAAAACGAAGCTTTCTTT. This chain connects TRBV19 to TRBJ1-1; 7 bases line up with TRBD1. The trim removed 4 bases at V and 8 bases at J, leaving 7 bases unmatched. This CDR3 comprises 13 residues. Germline values: CDR1 LNHDA, CDR2 SQIVND (reference sequence).

DNA for the CDR3: TGTGCCAGCAGTTGGACACCCTTATATTTGAACACTGAAGCTTTCTTT. Its translation is CASSWTPLYLNTEAFF. The chain combines TRBV11-2 with TRBJ1-1; D possibly corresponds to TRBD1 (5 bases). With 6 bases removed from V and 0 bases from J, the gap between germline ends came to 17 bases. The CDR3 is made up of 16 amino acids. The germline V gene encodes CDR1 SGHAT and CDR2 FQNNGV.

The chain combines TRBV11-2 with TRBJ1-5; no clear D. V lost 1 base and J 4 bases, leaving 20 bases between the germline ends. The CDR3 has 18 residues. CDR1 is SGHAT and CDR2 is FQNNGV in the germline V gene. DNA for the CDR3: TGTGCCAGCAGCTTAGGAGGCTTTGGGGAGTTGGAGAATCAGCCCCAGCATTTT. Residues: CASSLGGFGELENQPQHF.

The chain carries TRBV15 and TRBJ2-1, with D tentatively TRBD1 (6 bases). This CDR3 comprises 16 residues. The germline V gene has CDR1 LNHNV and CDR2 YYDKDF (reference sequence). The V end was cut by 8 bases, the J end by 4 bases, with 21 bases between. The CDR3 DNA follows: TGTGCCACCTACCGTACCCGGGACACCCGTTACAATGAGCAGTTCTTC. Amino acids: CATYRTRDTRYNEQFF.

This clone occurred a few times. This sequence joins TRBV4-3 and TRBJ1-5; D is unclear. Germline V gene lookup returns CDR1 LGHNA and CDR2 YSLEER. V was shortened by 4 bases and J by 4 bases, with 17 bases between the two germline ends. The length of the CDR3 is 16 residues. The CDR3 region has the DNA TGCGCCAGCAGCCGGTCCTTTCGCCTGAGTAATCAGCCCCAGCATTTT. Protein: CASSRSFRLSNQPQHF.

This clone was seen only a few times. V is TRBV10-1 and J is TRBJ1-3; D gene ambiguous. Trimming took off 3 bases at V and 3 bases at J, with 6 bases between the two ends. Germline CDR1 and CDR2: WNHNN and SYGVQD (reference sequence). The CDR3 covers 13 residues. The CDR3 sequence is CASSDFGGNTIYF. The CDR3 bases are TGCGCCAGCAGTGATTTCGGTGGAAACACCATATATTTT.

The CDR3 sequence is CASSTGTGGANTQYF. The CDR3 nucleotides read TGTGCCAGCAGCACCGGGACAGGGGGCGCGAATACGCAGTATTTT. The genes are TRBV7-2 and TRBJ2-3; 12 bases are a match to TRBD1. J was trimmed by 7 bases and V by 5 bases; bases with no gene match: 7. The CDR3 consists of 15 residues. Germline V gene data show CDR1 as SGHTA and CDR2 as FQGNSA.

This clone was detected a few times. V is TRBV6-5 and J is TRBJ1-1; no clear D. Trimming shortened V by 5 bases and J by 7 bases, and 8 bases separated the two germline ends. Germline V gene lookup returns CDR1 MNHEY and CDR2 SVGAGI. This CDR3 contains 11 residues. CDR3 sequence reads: CASSREVEAFF. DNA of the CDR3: TGTGCCAGCAGTCGGGAGGTTGAAGCTTTCTTT.

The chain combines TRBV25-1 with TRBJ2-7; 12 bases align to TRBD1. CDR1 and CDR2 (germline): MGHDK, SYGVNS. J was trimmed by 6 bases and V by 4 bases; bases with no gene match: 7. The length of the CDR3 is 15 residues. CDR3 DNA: TGTGCCAGCAGTGGCCAGGGACAGGGGGCATCCGAGCAGTACTTC. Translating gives CASSGQGQGASEQYF.